This entry concerns a single TCR beta chain. The source of the sample is a study of blood T cell repertoires in COVID-19. Study in general: From T cells, B-cell-depleted T cells, or PBMCs came the material, which was cDNA or gDNA.

The CDR3 consists of 14 residues. The V gene's germline CDR1 is GTSNPN and CDR2 SVGIG (reference sequence). V lost 0 bases to trimming and J lost 2 bases, with 10 bases between them. Authors' data handling: Amplification from reference gene primers served as the basis for estimated nucleated cell counts. Profiling relied on immunoSEQ multiplex PCR, and the TCRdb table lists in-frame clones only, not all of them. The V and J calls and clone size were taken over from that table, and D and trimming were inferred from the DNA. This sample has 83,000 or so clones; around 84% occur once, and the top ten carry under 8.5%.

The sequence was obtained from an elderly man with active or convalescent COVID-19. Specimen: peripheral blood. The gene calls are TRBV30 and TRBJ1-2; possible D gene TRBD1, 5 bases. CDR3 nucleotide sequence: TGTGCCTGGAGTGTTTACAGGACAAACTATGGCTACACCTTC. Translated, it gives CAWSVYRTNYGYTF.